The rows below give T cell receptor beta chains drawn from one sample of a study. Each CDR3 protein gets one entry after TCRdb re-called the 5' RACE reads with MiXCR. The sample contains 35,000 to 55,000 distinct CDR3 sequences, roughly a fifth of which appear only once. The sequencing input was Tregs sorted from a lymph node. Every receptor here comes from a female donor with breast cancer. The CDR3 runs from the conserved cysteine through the conserved F or W. D genes are given only for firm matches. The size field is filled for only some rows; it gives once, few, many or a size class.

D gene,clone size,V gene,J gene,CDR3 DNA,CDR3 protein
TRBD2,many,TRBV4-1,TRBJ2-3,TGCGCCAGCAGCCAAGATCTAGCGGAGCTACAAGATACGCAGTATTTT,CASSQDLAELQDTQYF
NA,few,TRBV27,TRBJ1-2,TGTGCCAGCAGTCTGACAGCAGACGGTGGCTACACCTTC,CASSLTADGGYTF
NA,NA,TRBV4-2,TRBJ2-7,TGTGCCAGCAGCCAGGGAAATACCTACGAGCAGTACTTC,CASSQGNTYEQYF
NA,NA,TRBV5-1,TRBJ2-3,TGCGCCAGCAGCTTAGAAGGACGGACTAGCACAGATACGCAGTATTTT,CASSLEGRTSTDTQYF
TRBD2,many,TRBV3-1,TRBJ2-3,TGTGCCAGCAGCCATTGGACTAGCGGCACAGATACGCAGTATTTT,CASSHWTSGTDTQYF
NA,many,TRBV27,TRBJ2-4,TGTGCCAGCAGAACAGGTTTTCCCAAAAACATTCAGTACTTC,CASRTGFPKNIQYF
NA,few,TRBV5-1,TRBJ1-3,TGCGCCAGCAGCTTGTACTCTGGAAACACCATATATTTT,CASSLYSGNTIYF
TRBD1,NA,TRBV13,TRBJ1-5,TGTGCCAGCTGCTTATCGGGCCAGGGGGCCCCTCAGCCCCAGCATTTT,CASCLSGQGAPQPQHF
TRBD1,few,TRBV7-6,TRBJ2-5,TGTGCCAGCAGCTTAGTAGGGGACAGGGGGCCTTACCCAGAGACCCAGTACTTC,CASSLVGDRGPYPETQYF
NA,NA,TRBV20-1,TRBJ2-1,TGCAGTGTTGCACAACAGTACAATGAGCAGTTCTTC,CSVAQQYNEQFF
TRBD2,many,TRBV5-4,TRBJ2-5,TGTGCCAGCAGCTTACGACTAGCGGGGGGGGCCGGAGAGACCCAGTACTTC,CASSLRLAGGAGETQYF
TRBD2,many,TRBV6-1,TRBJ2-1,TGTGCCAGCACCGCCAGACTAGCGGGAGTGGATGAGCAGTTCTTC,CASTARLAGVDEQFF
NA,many,TRBV28,TRBJ1-5,TGTGCCAGCAGTCTAGCCACCTATCAGCCCCAGCATTTT,CASSLATYQPQHF
NA,few,TRBV3-1,TRBJ1-3,TGTGCCAGCAGCCTGCACTCGGGTGACGGAAACACCATATATTTT,CASSLHSGDGNTIYF
TRBD2,medium-sized,TRBV12-3/TRBV12-4,TRBJ2-7,TGTGCCAGCAGTTTAACTAGCGGCACCTACGAGCAGTACTTC,CASSLTSGTYEQYF
NA,NA,TRBV12-3/TRBV12-4,TRBJ1-5,TGTGCCAGCAGTTTGGTGGGGAATCAGCCCCAGCATTTT,CASSLVGNQPQHF
TRBD1,many,TRBV10-3,TRBJ2-7,TGTGCCATCAGTCACCGGGACAGGGGGTACGAGCAGTACTTC,CAISHRDRGYEQYF
NA,NA,TRBV29-1,TRBJ2-7,TGCAGCGTTGAACCGGGGGACGGGGGCTACGAGCAGTACTTC,CSVEPGDGGYEQYF
NA,NA,TRBV4-1,TRBJ1-2,TGCGCCAGCGGCCATTTCGGAGGTGGGGACGGCTACACCTTC,CASGHFGGGDGYTF
NA,many,TRBV21-1,TRBJ1-1,TGTGCCAGCAGCAAAATAGGGGACAGGGAGAACACTGAAGCTTTCTTT,CASSKIGDRENTEAFF
TRBD2,few,TRBV29-1,TRBJ2-5,TGCAGCGGGACTAGCGGGAGATCCGCTGGAGAGACCCAGTACTTC,CSGTSGRSAGETQYF
NA,once,TRBV4-1,TRBJ2-6,TGCGCCTGCAGCCATCTCTTGATAGGGGCCAACGTCCTGACTTTC,CACSHLLIGANVLTF
TRBD1,many,TRBV2,TRBJ2-1,TGTGCCAGCAGTGTTAGACAGGGGGCGCAGAATGAGCAGTTCTTC,CASSVRQGAQNEQFF
TRBD1,few,TRBV7-2,TRBJ1-2,TGTGCCAGCAGCCCTCGGACAGGGGGCGCGGGCTACACCTTC,CASSPRTGGAGYTF
NA,NA,TRBV16,TRBJ1-5,TGTGCCAGCAGCTCCTACACCCCAGGTCAGCCCCAGCATTTT,CASSSYTPGQPQHF
NA,NA,TRBV9,TRBJ2-7,TGTGCCAGCAGCCCCCGGTGGCTCTCGGGGGAGCAGTACTTC,CASSPRWLSGEQYF
TRBD2,many,TRBV5-1,TRBJ2-3,TGCGCCAGCAGCTTAAGGCTAGCGGGAGTTACAGATACGCAGTATTTT,CASSLRLAGVTDTQYF
NA,few,TRBV4-1,TRBJ1-2,TGCGCCAGCAGCCAAGAACTTGGACTGACTAGGGGAGGCTACACCTTC,CASSQELGLTRGGYTF
NA,many,TRBV4-2,TRBJ2-5,TGTGCCAGCAGCCAAGAATCAGAGACCCAGTACTTC,CASSQESETQYF
NA,many,TRBV7-2,TRBJ2-7,TGTGCCAGCAGCCACAGGGGTCTCGGGGGCGAGCAGTACTTC,CASSHRGLGGEQYF
TRBD2,NA,TRBV4-2,TRBJ2-7,TGTGCCAGCAGCCAAGTGCGGGAGCTCGAGCAGTACTTC,CASSQVRELEQYF
NA,few,TRBV7-2,TRBJ2-5,TGTGCCAGCAGCTTATGGGGGGAAGAGACCCAGTACTTC,CASSLWGEETQYF
NA,NA,TRBV7-8,TRBJ2-3,TGTGCCGGCAGCCAGGACAGGGAGGGGACCCACCAAAGCACAGATACGCAGTATTTT,CAGSQDREGTHQSTDTQYF
NA,many,TRBV5-6,TRBJ2-3,TGTGCCAGCAGCTTGTCCTTTCTAGATACGCAGTATTTT,CASSLSFLDTQYF
NA,NA,TRBV20-1,TRBJ2-7,TGCAGTGCAGATGCGGGAAACGAGCAGTACTTC,CSADAGNEQYF
NA,few,TRBV7-9,TRBJ2-3,TGTGCCAGCAGACCTAGGGCGTCGCAAACGCAGTATTTT,CASRPRASQTQYF
NA,NA,TRBV6-6,TRBJ2-6,TGTGCCAGCAGCGCGACAAGAGCCTCTGGGGCCAACGTCCTGACTTTC,CASSATRASGANVLTF
NA,many,TRBV7-2,TRBJ1-3,TGTGCCAGCAGCTTATGGCCGAATTCCTCTGGAAACACCATATATTTT,CASSLWPNSSGNTIYF
TRBD1,many,TRBV3-1,TRBJ1-6,TGTGCCAGCAGCCAGACGGGACAGGGGATTAATTCACCCCTCCACTTT,CASSQTGQGINSPLHF
NA,NA,TRBV9,TRBJ2-2,TGTGCCAGCAGCGTTTACACCGGGGAGCTGTTTTTT,CASSVYTGELFF